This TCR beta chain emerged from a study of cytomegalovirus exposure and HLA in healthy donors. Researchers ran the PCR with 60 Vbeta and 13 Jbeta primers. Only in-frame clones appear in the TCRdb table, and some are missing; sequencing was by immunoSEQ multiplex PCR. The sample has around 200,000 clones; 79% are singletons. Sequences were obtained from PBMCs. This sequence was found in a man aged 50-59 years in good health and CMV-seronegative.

CDR3: CSVGRRGAYNEQFF. Here the CDR3 DNA reads TGCAGCGTTGGGCGACGGGGGGCCTACAATGAGCAGTTCTTC. This sequence joins TRBV29-1 and TRBJ2-1; 7 nucleotides align to TRBD2. The CDR3 consists of 14 residues. Trimming took 4 bases from V and 2 from J; bases not matched to a gene: 5. The germline CDR1 and CDR2 sequences are SQVTM and ANQGSEA.